A selection of T cell receptor beta chains follows, all from one sample in a study of cytomegalovirus exposure and HLA in healthy donors. Here immunoSEQ multiplex PCR was the method, and the copy in TCRdb shows in-frame clones only, minus some. The data hold around 94,000 clones, with about 72% observed a single time. Input material: PBMCs. These TCRs come from a woman aged 60-75 years in good health and CMV-seropositive. The CDR3 runs from the conserved cysteine through the conserved F or W. The D gene is left open where the match is weak. A row's size may be missing; if present it is once, few, many or a size class.

j_call: TRBJ2-7; cdr3_length: 12; clone_size: .; v_call: TRBV18; d_call: TRBD2; cdr3_aa: CASSLASGGLQF; cdr3_nt: TGTGCCAGCTCGCTAGCTAGCGGGGGCCTTCAGTTC
j_call: TRBJ2-7; cdr3_length: 15; clone_size: .; v_call: TRBV7-2; d_call: TRBD1; cdr3_aa: CASSLGGQGHREQYF; cdr3_nt: TGTGCCAGCAGCTTAGGGGGACAGGGGCATCGCGAGCAGTACTTC
j_call: TRBJ2-7; cdr3_length: 13; clone_size: few; v_call: TRBV28; d_call: TRBD2; cdr3_aa: CASGEGLLREQYF; cdr3_nt: TGTGCCAGCGGGGAGGGCCTGTTGAGAGAGCAGTACTTC
j_call: TRBJ1-2; cdr3_length: 16; clone_size: .; v_call: TRBV27; d_call: .; cdr3_aa: CASRASGGLITYGYTF; cdr3_nt: TGTGCCAGCAGGGCCTCGGGAGGATTAATAACCTATGGCTACACCTTC
j_call: TRBJ2-3; cdr3_length: 17; clone_size: .; v_call: TRBV4-2; d_call: TRBD1; cdr3_aa: CASSQGTGGSGTDTQYF; cdr3_nt: TGTGCCAGCAGCCAAGGGACAGGGGGTTCTGGCACAGATACGCAGTATTTT
j_call: TRBJ2-7; cdr3_length: 16; clone_size: .; v_call: TRBV4-2; d_call: TRBD2; cdr3_aa: CASSQDWLAGGYEQYF; cdr3_nt: TGTGCCAGCAGCCAAGATTGGCTAGCGGGAGGCTACGAGCAGTACTTC
j_call: TRBJ1-4; cdr3_length: 16; clone_size: .; v_call: TRBV30; d_call: .; cdr3_aa: CAWSDGQLGYNEKLFF; cdr3_nt: TGTGCCTGGAGTGACGGACAGCTGGGATATAATGAAAAACTGTTTTTT
j_call: TRBJ2-7; cdr3_length: 16; clone_size: .; v_call: TRBV19; d_call: .; cdr3_aa: CASSIVSGTSPYEQYF; cdr3_nt: TGTGCCAGTAGTATAGTCTCCGGGACATCCCCCTACGAGCAGTACTTC
j_call: TRBJ2-1; cdr3_length: 14; clone_size: once; v_call: TRBV6-6; d_call: TRBD2; cdr3_aa: CASSLAGSYNEQFF; cdr3_nt: TGTGCCAGCTCGCTAGCGGGTTCCTACAATGAGCAGTTCTTC
j_call: TRBJ1-5; cdr3_length: 16; clone_size: .; v_call: TRBV19; d_call: TRBD1; cdr3_aa: CASSDRGQGWSQPQHF; cdr3_nt: TGTGCCAGTAGTGATAGGGGACAGGGGTGGAGTCAGCCCCAGCATTTT
j_call: TRBJ2-1; cdr3_length: 15; clone_size: .; v_call: TRBV10-3; d_call: .; cdr3_aa: CAISESLNPADEQFF; cdr3_nt: TGTGCCATCAGTGAGTCGCTGAACCCTGCGGATGAGCAGTTCTTC
j_call: TRBJ1-5; cdr3_length: 13; clone_size: .; v_call: TRBV30; d_call: .; cdr3_aa: CAWSAGDLKPQHF; cdr3_nt: TGTGCCTGGAGCGCAGGGGATTTGAAGCCCCAGCATTTT
j_call: TRBJ2-6; cdr3_length: 13; clone_size: .; v_call: TRBV29-1; d_call: .; cdr3_aa: CSVSSSGANALTF; cdr3_nt: TGCAGCGTTTCATCCTCTGGGGCCAACGCCCTGACTTTC
j_call: TRBJ2-3; cdr3_length: 12; clone_size: many; v_call: TRBV4-1; d_call: .; cdr3_aa: CASSQLTDTQYF; cdr3_nt: TGCGCCAGCAGCCAATTAACAGATACGCAGTATTTT
j_call: TRBJ2-3; cdr3_length: 18; clone_size: .; v_call: TRBV7-9; d_call: TRBD2; cdr3_aa: CASSLAVRLAGDQDTQYF; cdr3_nt: TGTGCCAGCAGCTTAGCGGTCCGGCTAGCGGGAGACCAAGATACGCAGTATTTT
j_call: TRBJ1-1; cdr3_length: 16; clone_size: few; v_call: TRBV6-5; d_call: TRBD1; cdr3_aa: CASSYSVSRGRTEAFF; cdr3_nt: TGTGCCAGCAGTTACTCTGTCTCCAGGGGGCGGACTGAAGCTTTCTTT
j_call: TRBJ1-1; cdr3_length: 14; clone_size: .; v_call: TRBV4-1; d_call: .; cdr3_aa: CASSQDGGVVVAFF; cdr3_nt: TGCGCCAGCAGCCAAGATGGCGGGGTTGTTGTGGCTTTCTTT
j_call: TRBJ2-6; cdr3_length: 17; clone_size: .; v_call: TRBV27; d_call: .; cdr3_aa: CASSPRTARSGANVLTF; cdr3_nt: TGTGCCAGCAGTCCGCGGACAGCCCGCTCTGGGGCCAACGTCCTGACTTTC
j_call: TRBJ2-7; cdr3_length: 15; clone_size: .; v_call: TRBV5-4; d_call: TRBD1; cdr3_aa: CASYPGQGGLREQYF; cdr3_nt: TGTGCCAGCTATCCTGGACAGGGGGGACTACGGGAGCAGTACTTC
j_call: TRBJ2-1; cdr3_length: 12; clone_size: .; v_call: TRBV6-1; d_call: .; cdr3_aa: CASSEGGNEQFF; cdr3_nt: TGTGCCAGCAGTGAAGGAGGCAATGAGCAGTTCTTC
j_call: TRBJ2-7; cdr3_length: 16; clone_size: .; v_call: TRBV19; d_call: TRBD1; cdr3_aa: CASSPSPGQAVYEQYF; cdr3_nt: TGTGCCAGTAGTCCATCCCCGGGACAGGCGGTCTACGAGCAGTACTTC
j_call: TRBJ2-1; cdr3_length: 16; clone_size: .; v_call: TRBV7-2; d_call: TRBD2; cdr3_aa: CASSAKAGVPYNEQFF; cdr3_nt: TGTGCCAGCAGCGCCAAGGCGGGAGTCCCCTACAATGAGCAGTTCTTC
j_call: TRBJ2-7; cdr3_length: 15; clone_size: few; v_call: TRBV11-2; d_call: .; cdr3_aa: CASSQEWGPQGEQYF; cdr3_nt: TGTGCCAGCAGCCAAGAATGGGGCCCTCAAGGGGAGCAGTACTTC
j_call: TRBJ2-6; cdr3_length: 15; clone_size: .; v_call: TRBV29-1; d_call: .; cdr3_aa: CSVELQVSGANVLTF; cdr3_nt: TGCAGCGTTGAGTTACAGGTCTCTGGGGCCAACGTCCTGACTTTC
j_call: TRBJ2-1; cdr3_length: 17; clone_size: .; v_call: TRBV4-2; d_call: .; cdr3_aa: CASSQTMAGYSYNEQFF; cdr3_nt: TGTGCCAGCAGCCAAACTATGGCTGGGTACTCCTACAATGAGCAGTTCTTC
j_call: TRBJ2-7; cdr3_length: 11; clone_size: .; v_call: TRBV20-1; d_call: TRBD2; cdr3_aa: CSARSGSEQYF; cdr3_nt: TGCAGTGCTCGTAGCGGGAGCGAGCAGTACTTC
j_call: TRBJ2-1; cdr3_length: 16; clone_size: few; v_call: TRBV7-6; d_call: TRBD2; cdr3_aa: CASSLRTSGSYNEQFF; cdr3_nt: TGTGCCAGCAGCTTAAGGACTAGCGGGAGCTACAATGAGCAGTTCTTC
j_call: TRBJ2-5; cdr3_length: 15; clone_size: .; v_call: TRBV9; d_call: .; cdr3_aa: CASSEGRRSQETQYF; cdr3_nt: TGTGCCAGCAGCGAAGGGAGGAGATCACAAGAGACCCAGTACTTC
j_call: TRBJ1-1; cdr3_length: 11; clone_size: .; v_call: TRBV20-1; d_call: .; cdr3_aa: CSAAGVTEAFF; cdr3_nt: TGCAGTGCTGCAGGGGTTACTGAAGCTTTCTTT
j_call: TRBJ1-1; cdr3_length: 16; clone_size: .; v_call: TRBV5-8; d_call: .; cdr3_aa: CASSLERGGPNTEAFF; cdr3_nt: TGTGCCAGCAGCTTGGAACGCGGGGGTCCGAACACTGAAGCTTTCTTT
j_call: TRBJ2-5; cdr3_length: 14; clone_size: .; v_call: TRBV30; d_call: .; cdr3_aa: CAWSVSPREGDQYF; cdr3_nt: TGTGCCTGGAGTGTAAGCCCCAGGGAAGGGGACCAGTACTTC
j_call: TRBJ1-2; cdr3_length: 13; clone_size: .; v_call: TRBV19; d_call: .; cdr3_aa: CASSTAAGYGYTF; cdr3_nt: TGTGCCAGTAGTACTGCGGCGGGGTATGGCTACACCTTC
j_call: TRBJ2-2; cdr3_length: 18; clone_size: few; v_call: TRBV27; d_call: TRBD2; cdr3_aa: CASSFGLAGGSAFGELFF; cdr3_nt: TGTGCCAGCAGTTTCGGACTAGCGGGAGGTTCAGCGTTTGGGGAGCTGTTTTTT
j_call: TRBJ2-1; cdr3_length: 15; clone_size: few; v_call: TRBV19; d_call: TRBD2; cdr3_aa: CASSISGSHHNEQFF; cdr3_nt: TGTGCCAGTAGTATTAGCGGGAGTCACCACAATGAGCAGTTCTTC
j_call: TRBJ1-4; cdr3_length: 15; clone_size: .; v_call: TRBV5-1; d_call: TRBD1; cdr3_aa: CASSSPGQGNEKLFF; cdr3_nt: TGCGCCAGCAGCTCTCCGGGACAGGGGAATGAAAAACTGTTTTTT
j_call: TRBJ2-5; cdr3_length: 13; clone_size: .; v_call: TRBV7-2; d_call: .; cdr3_aa: CASSPPLQETQYF; cdr3_nt: TGTGCCAGCAGCCCCCCCCTGCAAGAGACCCAGTACTTC
j_call: TRBJ1-1; cdr3_length: 11; clone_size: .; v_call: TRBV10-3; d_call: .; cdr3_aa: CAISEVTEAFF; cdr3_nt: TGTGCCATCTCGGAGGTCACTGAAGCTTTCTTT
j_call: TRBJ2-2; cdr3_length: 15; clone_size: .; v_call: TRBV7-2; d_call: .; cdr3_aa: CASSSEGMNTGELFF; cdr3_nt: TGTGCCAGCAGCTCCGAGGGAATGAACACCGGGGAGCTGTTTTTT
j_call: TRBJ2-7; cdr3_length: 13; clone_size: .; v_call: TRBV7-9; d_call: TRBD1; cdr3_aa: CASSRDRLGEQYF; cdr3_nt: TGTGCCAGCAGCCGGGACAGGCTCGGAGAGCAGTACTTC
j_call: TRBJ1-1; cdr3_length: 15; clone_size: .; v_call: TRBV19; d_call: .; cdr3_aa: CASRSQEFLNTEAFF; cdr3_nt: TGTGCCAGTAGGTCACAGGAGTTCTTGAACACTGAAGCTTTCTTT
j_call: TRBJ2-1; cdr3_length: 13; clone_size: .; v_call: TRBV2; d_call: TRBD2; cdr3_aa: CARKRDSFNEQFF; cdr3_nt: TGTGCCAGGAAGCGGGATTCATTCAATGAGCAGTTCTTC
j_call: TRBJ2-5; cdr3_length: 16; clone_size: .; v_call: TRBV5-1; d_call: TRBD1; cdr3_aa: CASSLRAGQGRETQYF; cdr3_nt: TGCGCCAGCAGCTTGAGGGCGGGACAGGGGCGCGAGACCCAGTACTTC
j_call: TRBJ1-1; cdr3_length: 12; clone_size: .; v_call: TRBV2; d_call: .; cdr3_aa: CASSFNRVEAFF; cdr3_nt: TGTGCCAGCAGCTTTAACAGGGTTGAAGCTTTCTTT
j_call: TRBJ2-5; cdr3_length: 15; clone_size: few; v_call: TRBV2; d_call: .; cdr3_aa: CASSEGVRYQETQYF; cdr3_nt: TGTGCCAGCAGTGAAGGGGTCAGGTACCAAGAGACCCAGTACTTC
j_call: TRBJ2-1; cdr3_length: 16; clone_size: .; v_call: TRBV28; d_call: TRBD2; cdr3_aa: CASSTLKRGRNNEQFF; cdr3_nt: TGTGCCAGCAGTACACTGAAGCGGGGGCGGAACAATGAGCAGTTCTTC
j_call: TRBJ1-3; cdr3_length: 18; clone_size: .; v_call: TRBV15; d_call: .; cdr3_aa: CATSRARTVRTSGNTIYF; cdr3_nt: TGTGCCACCAGCAGAGCCAGGACAGTCCGGACCTCTGGAAACACCATATATTTT
j_call: TRBJ1-1; cdr3_length: 13; clone_size: few; v_call: TRBV6-5; d_call: TRBD1; cdr3_aa: CASSWTGKGEAFF; cdr3_nt: TGTGCCAGCAGTTGGACAGGGAAGGGGGAAGCTTTCTTT
j_call: TRBJ1-1; cdr3_length: 16; clone_size: .; v_call: TRBV4-1; d_call: TRBD1; cdr3_aa: CASSQPGTGQNTEAFF; cdr3_nt: TGCGCCAGCAGCCAGCCCGGGACAGGGCAGAACACTGAAGCTTTCTTT